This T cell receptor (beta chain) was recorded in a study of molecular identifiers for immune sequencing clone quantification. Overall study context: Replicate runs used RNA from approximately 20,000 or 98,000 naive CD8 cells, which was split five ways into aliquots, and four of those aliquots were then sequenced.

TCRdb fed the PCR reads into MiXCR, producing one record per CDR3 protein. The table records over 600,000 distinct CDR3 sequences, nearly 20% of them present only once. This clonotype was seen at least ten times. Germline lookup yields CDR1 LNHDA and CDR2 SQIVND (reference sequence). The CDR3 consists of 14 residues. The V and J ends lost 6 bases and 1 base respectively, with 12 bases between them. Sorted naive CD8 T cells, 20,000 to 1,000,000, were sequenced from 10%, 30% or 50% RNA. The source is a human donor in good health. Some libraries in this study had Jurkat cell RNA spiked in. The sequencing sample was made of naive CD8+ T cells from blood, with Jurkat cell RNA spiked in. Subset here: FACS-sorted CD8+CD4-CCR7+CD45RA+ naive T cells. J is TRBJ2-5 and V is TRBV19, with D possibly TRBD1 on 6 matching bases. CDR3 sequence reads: CASSKGQFQETQYF. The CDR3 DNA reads TGTGCCAGTAGCAAAGGACAGTTCCAAGAGACCCAGTACTTC.